This T cell receptor beta chain was sequenced for a study of shared T cell receptors in the human thymus. Measured with immunoSEQ multiplex PCR; TCRdb has only the in-frame clones, and not every one. The repertoire consists of roughly 500,000 clones, with 78% occurring once and the leading ten covering around 0.012%. The V and J ends lost 2 bases and 3 bases respectively, with 20 bases between them. Germline CDR1 is GTSNPN and CDR2 is SVGIG (reference sequence). This CDR3 spans 16 amino acids. This same sample was also taken into another study, of human thymus T cells. From that report: Resections from corrective heart surgery supplied the thymus tissue. Thymic and blood repertoires seemed to favor certain V and J genes. Thymic repertoires overlap heavily among unrelated individuals, related research has reported.

Source material: thymocytes. The V gene is TRBV30, the J gene TRBJ2-7, with D tentatively TRBD1 (5 bases). This TCR was sampled from a boy younger than two with a congenital heart defect. The CDR3 region is CAWSPSGKGFFYEQYF. CDR3 nucleotide sequence: TGTGCCTGGAGTCCATCAGGGAAAGGTTTCTTCTACGAGCAGTACTTC.